Following are 23 T cell receptor beta chains from one sample sequenced in a study of cytotoxic CD8 clonotypes in ibrutinib-treated CLL. The method was immunoSEQ multiplex PCR; TCRdb's version includes in-frame clones alone and lacks a portion of them. The top ten clones hold 20% to 25% of a sample with tens of thousands of clones, over 50% of them seen once. This material consisted of PBMCs, taken after 24 months of ibrutinib treatment. The origin of the receptors is a human donor with chronic lymphocytic leukemia.

V is TRBV18 and J is TRBJ2-5, with a possible D match to TRBD2 (5 bases). CDR3 size: 13 residues. V gave up 3 bases and J gave up 4 bases, with 9 bases separating them. The V gene's germline CDR1 is KGHSH and CDR2 LQKENI. The CDR3 region has the DNA TGTGCCAGCTCACCGCCTAGCACAGAGACCCAGTACTTC. Translation gives CASSPPSTETQYF.

The chain links TRBV7-9 to TRBJ1-1, with D tentatively TRBD1 (5 bases). The V gene lost 1 base and the J gene lost 4 bases, with 7 bases spanning the gap. The CDR3 sequence is 13 residues long. From germline, CDR1 is SEHNR and CDR2 FQNEAQ (reference sequence). Here the CDR3 reads CASSLGGATEAFF. CDR3 bases: TGTGCCAGCAGCTTAGGTGGGGCCACTGAAGCTTTCTTT.

This chain joins TRBV28 and TRBJ2-1; no clear D gene. This CDR3 is 14 amino acids long. Germline V CDR1 and CDR2: MDHEN, SYDVKM. The V and J ends lost 5 bases and 3 bases respectively, with 11 bases between them. DNA for the CDR3: TGTGCCAGCAGTCCCGGGCCCTTCTACAATGAGCAGTTCTTC. Its translation is CASSPGPFYNEQFF.

V is TRBV2 and J is TRBJ1-4; tentative D call: TRBD1 (5 bases). This CDR3 comprises 14 residues. Germline assignment: CDR1 SNHLY and CDR2 FYNNEI. Trimming removed 2 bases at V and 5 bases at J, with 9 bases between. CDR3: CASSELGRNEKLFF. CDR3 DNA: TGTGCCAGCAGTGAATTGGGGCGAAATGAAAAACTGTTTTTT.

The genes are TRBV7-3 and TRBJ2-1, with 11 positions matching TRBD2. Germline CDR1 and CDR2: SGHTA and FQGTGA. This CDR3 has 16 amino acids. V was clipped by 2 bases and J by 4 bases; unmatched bases: 4. For the CDR3, the DNA is TGTGCCAGCAGCTTATTGTCTAGCGGGGGGTACAATGAGCAGTTCTTC. It translates to CASSLLSSGGYNEQFF. The variable domain in full, completed from reference TRBV7-3 and TRBJ2-1, reads GAGVSQTPSNKVTEKGKYVELRCDPISGHTALYWYRQSLGQGPEFLIYFQGTGAADDSGLPNDRFFAVRPEGSVSTLKIQRTERGDSAVYLCASSLLSSGGYNEQFFGPGTRLTVL.

This chain joins TRBV5-1 and TRBJ1-3; no clear D gene. Looked up from germline, CDR1 is SGHRS and CDR2 is YFSETQ. The V gene lost 2 bases and the J gene lost 3 bases, with 9 bases spanning the gap. This CDR3 is built from 14 residues. CDR3 in DNA: TGCGCCAGCAGCTTCTGGGGAGATGGAAACACCATATATTTT. This codes for CASSFWGDGNTIYF.

Details on this clone: One end of the junction is discordant with germline, which a read error may explain. The V and J genes are TRBV28 and TRBJ2-7, with 11 bases fitting TRBD2. This CDR3 is built from 15 residues. Germline V gene lookup returns CDR1 MDHEN and CDR2 SYDVKM. Here the CDR3 DNA reads TGTGCCAGCAGATCGACCGGGACTAGCGGAATTCAGCAATACTTC. This codes for CASRSTGTSGIQQYF.

The chain couples TRBV5-6 to TRBJ2-3; 7 bases agree with TRBD1. CDR1 SGHDT and CDR2 YYEEEE come from the germline V gene. The CDR3 totals 17 residues. V gave up 0 bases and J gave up 0 bases; unmatched junction bases: 7. CDR3 sequence reads: CASSLAGRGYSTDTQYF. DNA of the CDR3: TGTGCCAGCAGCTTGGCCGGCAGGGGGTATAGCACAGATACGCAGTATTTT. The whole variable domain, remainder taken from reference TRBV5-6 and TRBJ2-3, is DAGVTQSPTHLIKTRGQQVTLRCSPKSGHDTVSWYQQALGQGPQFIFQYYEEEERQRGNFPDRFSGHQFPNYSSELNVNALLLGDSALYLCASSLAGRGYSTDTQYFGPGTRLTVL.

This clone has more than one count but fewer than ten. V gene TRBV18 combines with J gene TRBJ1-4; D unclear. CDR1 is KGHSH and CDR2 is LQKENI in the germline V gene. The CDR3 length is 15 residues. Trimming shortened V by 3 bases and J by 8 bases, and 16 bases separated the two germline ends. The CDR3 loop is CASSPEQFIGEKLFF. For the CDR3, the DNA is TGTGCCAGCTCACCCGAACAGTTTATAGGAGAAAAACTGTTTTTT.

The rearrangement uses TRBV2 and TRBJ1-5; TRBD1 matches 7 bases. J gave up 6 bases and V 6 bases, and 8 bases lay outside the gene matches. The CDR3 contains 14 residues. Germline V CDR1 and CDR2: SNHLY, FYNNEI. The CDR3 here is CASRGDSVFQPQHF. The DNA of the CDR3 is TGTGCCAGCAGGGGGGACAGTGTCTTTCAGCCCCAGCATTTT.

This rearrangement joins TRBV11-2 to TRBJ1-1, with D perhaps matching TRBD1 (5 bases). Germline V lookup: CDR1 SGHAT, CDR2 FQNNGV. Trimming cost V 4 bases and J 1 base, with 7 bases left between them. The CDR3 extends over 13 amino acids. CDR3 in DNA: TGTGCCAGCAGCTCTCAGGGGAACACTGAAGCTTTCTTT. Protein product: CASSSQGNTEAFF.

This clone was counted a few times. The chain couples TRBV9 to TRBJ2-4, with unresolved D. The V gene lost 4 bases and the J gene lost 0 bases, with 11 bases spanning the gap. The V gene's germline CDR1 is SGDLS and CDR2 YYNGEE. This CDR3 is 15 amino acids long. CDR3 sequence (DNA): TGTGCCAGCAGCTCCAGTTCTTTAGCCAAAAACATTCAGTACTTC. Protein sequence: CASSSSSLAKNIQYF.

This rearrangement joins TRBV7-8 to TRBJ1-1; 8 bases align to TRBD1. Germline CDR1 and CDR2: SGHVS and FQNEAQ. This CDR3 contains 13 residues. The V segment lost 2 bases and the J segment 9 bases; nucleotides outside the gene matches: 5. The chain's CDR3 is CASSLTAGGKAFF. The CDR3 coding sequence is TGTGCCAGCAGCTTAACGGCAGGGGGCAAAGCTTTCTTT.

This clone rates as medium-sized. The CDR3 DNA follows: TGCGCCAGCAGCGCTGGACAGGGAAAAGAGACCCAGTACTTC. It translates to CASSAGQGKETQYF. This rearrangement joins TRBV5-1 to TRBJ2-5; 8 bases are a match to TRBD1. The germline V gene encodes CDR1 SGHRS and CDR2 YFSETQ. The CDR3 sequence is 14 residues long. The ends lost 4 bases at V and 3 bases at J; junction bases unmatched: 5.

The J gene is TRBJ1-1, the V gene TRBV7-2; 8 bases are a match to TRBD1. The CDR3 sequence is 14 residues long. V trimming: 3 bases; J trimming: 8 bases; junction bases outside the gene matches: 8. Per germline, CDR1 SGHTA and CDR2 FQGNSA. CDR3 region: CASSFRQGSAEAFF. CDR3 DNA: TGTGCCAGCAGCTTCAGACAGGGGAGTGCGGAAGCTTTCTTT.

This clone has just a few counts. This chain joins TRBV29-1 and TRBJ2-3, with 7 bases aligning to TRBD1. Germline lookup yields CDR1 SQVTM and CDR2 ANQGSEA. Trimming cost V 6 bases and J 4 bases; bases outside gene matches: 7. This CDR3 has 13 residues. CDR3 DNA sequence: TGCAGCGTGGGGCCGGGACAGTCAGATACGCAGTATTTT. This codes for CSVGPGQSDTQYF.

V and J are TRBV2 and TRBJ2-7; D unclear. Germline CDR1 reads SNHLY; CDR2 reads FYNNEI. CDR3 length equals 10 residues. Trimming pared 6 bases from V and 3 bases from J, leaving 3 bases between. The CDR3 DNA is TGTGCCAGCAGCCACTACGAGCAGTACTTC. This translates into CASSHYEQYF.

CDR3 loop: CASSASGGNTGELFF. The CDR3 nucleotides are TGTGCCAGCAGTGCTAGCGGGGGGAACACCGGGGAGCTGTTTTTT. The chain employs TRBV2 and TRBJ2-2, with 10 bases fitting TRBD2. The CDR3 length is 15 residues. Germline CDR1 SNHLY, CDR2 FYNNEI. J gave up 1 base and V 4 bases, and 0 bases lay outside the gene matches.

The chain combines TRBV6-1 with TRBJ1-2; D possibly corresponds to TRBD1 (6 bases). The length of the CDR3 is 15 residues. From germline, CDR1 is MNHNS and CDR2 SASEGT. V lost 0 bases and J lost 4, with 12 bases in between. In nucleotides, the CDR3 is TGTGCCAGCAGTGAAGCGCAGGGGTTCAGCTATGGCTACACCTTC. Translating it yields CASSEAQGFSYGYTF.

V usage is TRBV5-5 and J usage is TRBJ2-7; the D gene is possibly TRBD2 (5 bases). This CDR3 contains 13 residues. V lost 1 base and J 5 bases, leaving 10 bases between the germline ends. Germline V lookup: CDR1 SGHKS, CDR2 YYEKEE (reference sequence). The DNA of the CDR3 is TGTGCCAGCAGCTTGTTGGGGAGAAACGAGCAGTACTTC. Its protein is CASSLLGRNEQYF.

As DNA, the CDR3 is TGTGCCTACGGGGTGGGGTTATTGAATGAGCAGTTCTTC. Translating gives CAYGVGLLNEQFF. The J gene is TRBJ2-1, the V gene TRBV30, with D possibly being TRBD2 (5 bases). The V end lost 7 bases, the J end lost 7 bases, and 17 bases lay between the germline ends. This CDR3 region has 13 residues. Looked up from germline, CDR1 is GTSNPN and CDR2 is SVGIG (reference sequence).

This chain connects TRBV9 to TRBJ2-1; 14 nucleotides agree with TRBD2. The CDR3 spans 18 residues. The trim removed 10 bases at V and 0 bases at J, leaving 12 bases unmatched. CDR1 is SGDLS, CDR2 YYNGEE, per germline. The CDR3 region has the DNA TGTGCCCTGATCCGACTAGCGGGAGGGAGAAGCTCCTACAATGAGCAGTTCTTC. This gives the protein CALIRLAGGRSSYNEQFF.

This clone was counted ten times or more. The chain links TRBV5-1 to TRBJ1-3; D unclear. The length of the CDR3 is 12 residues. Per the germline V gene, CDR1 is SGHRS and CDR2 is YFSETQ. Trimming shortened V by 3 bases and J by 4 bases, and 5 bases separated the two germline ends. For the CDR3, the DNA is TGCGCCAGCAGCTCGACAGGAAACACCATATATTTT. It specifies CASSSTGNTIYF.